This T cell receptor (beta chain) came from a study of PD-L1 blockade in urothelial cancer. Across the study: Male sex and bladder-origin urothelial cancer characterized about 90% of the roughly 30 patients.

Time point meaning: peripheral blood 6 weeks after treatment start. The repertoire was sequenced with immunoSEQ multiplex PCR; TCRdb's copy has only in-frame clones and lacks some. The sample carries 100,000 to 150,000 clones, 86% recorded once. As for this clone: Its antigen is undetermined.

The length of the CDR3 is 19 residues. With V trimmed by 4 bases and J by 4 bases, 12 bases remained unmatched. From germline, CDR1 is MNHNS and CDR2 SASEGT. Study results and limitations: Durable benefit accompanied greater 3-week expansion of tumor-associated blood clones.

This sample comprised PBMCs, obtained around atezolizumab (anti-PD-L1) treatment. The chain combines TRBV6-1 with TRBJ2-1; 14 bases are a match to TRBD2. The sequence was obtained from a man aged 45-60 years with urothelial cancer. CDR3 sequence (DNA): TGTGCCAGCAGTGCCCGACTAGCGGGAGGGGAGGGGCAATACAATGAGCAGTTCTTC. It encodes CASSARLAGGEGQYNEQFF.